This T cell receptor beta chain derives from a study of cytomegalovirus exposure and HLA in healthy donors. Broader study findings: V- and J-gene trimming of TCR beta was linked (in a later analysis) to a missense DCLRE1C variant. An analysis that came later showed most CMV-associated TCR beta chains appearing HLA-restricted. The presence/absence work took it that sequencing depth was about the same across donors. The majority of TCR sequences were rare, yet some public TCRs appeared in many donors.

V dropped 2 bases and J dropped 8; count of bases not matched to a gene: 13. CDR1 and CDR2 (germline): MGHDK, SYGVNS. This CDR3 contains 16 residues. The PCR made use of 60 Vbeta and 13 Jbeta primers. The data were produced by immunoSEQ multiplex PCR, yet TCRdb's version contains in-frame clones alone and is incomplete. Of hundreds of thousands of clones in the sample, approximately 90% were seen once. Notes on this clone: Its antigen is as yet unknown.

The V gene is TRBV25-1, the J gene TRBJ1-2; TRBD1 aligns across 8 bases. The sequenced material came from PBMCs. The source of this sequence is a young woman in good health and CMV-seronegative. CDR3 coding DNA: TGTGCCAGCAGTGAAGCTATGGGCAGGGGGCCAATCGGCTACACCTTC. Its protein is CASSEAMGRGPIGYTF.